The TCR beta chain under discussion was sequenced for a study of response to subunit inactivated influenza vaccine. Findings of the study overall: The authors suggested that few new T cells are recruited per seasonal influenza vaccination.

The CDR3 has 16 residues. V lost 2 bases to trimming and J lost 7 bases; unmatched junction nucleotides: 4. Per the germline V gene, CDR1 is SGHTA and CDR2 is FQGTGA. The sample holds many counts of this clonotype. What it recognizes is unknown. MiXCR, applied by TCRdb to the RT-PCR reads, yields one record per CDR3 protein. The sample includes hundreds of thousands of distinct CDR3 sequences, about 8% of them seen just once. The input for sequencing was PBMCs from blood, taken less than 30 months after vaccination. This clonotype was sampled from a man between 50 and 70 years old who received an inactivated influenza vaccine. The V call is TRBV7-3, the J call TRBJ2-1, with TRBD2 matching over 14 bases. The CDR3 bases are TGTGCCAGCAGCTTACTAGGGACTAGCGGGAGAAATGAGCAGTTCTTC. It specifies CASSLLGTSGRNEQFF. The variable domain in full, completed from reference TRBV7-3 and TRBJ2-1, reads GAGVSQTPSNKVTEKGKYVELRCDPISGHTALYWYRQSLGQGPEFLIYFQGTGAADDSGLPNDRFFAVRPEGSVSTLKIQRTERGDSAVYLCASSLLGTSGRNEQFFGPGTRLTVL.